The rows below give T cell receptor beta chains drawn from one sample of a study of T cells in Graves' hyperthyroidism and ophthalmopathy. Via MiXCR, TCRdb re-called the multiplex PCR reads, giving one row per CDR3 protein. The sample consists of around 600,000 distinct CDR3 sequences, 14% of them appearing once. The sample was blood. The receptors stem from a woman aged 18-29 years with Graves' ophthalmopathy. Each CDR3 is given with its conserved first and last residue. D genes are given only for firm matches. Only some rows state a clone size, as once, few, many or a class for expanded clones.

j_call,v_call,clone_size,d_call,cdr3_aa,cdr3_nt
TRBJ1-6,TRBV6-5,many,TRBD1,CASSYSDRGHRSPLHF,TGTGCCAGCAGTTACTCGGACAGGGGGCATCGATCACCCCTCCACTTT
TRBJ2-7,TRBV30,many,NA,CAWGGTTYEQYF,TGTGCCTGGGGCGGGACAACCTACGAGCAGTACTTC
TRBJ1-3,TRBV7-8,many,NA,CASSLGPSRNTIYF,TGTGCCAGCAGCTTAGGCCCCTCGAGAAACACCATATATTTT
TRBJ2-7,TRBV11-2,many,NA,CASSPNRGGHEQYF,TGTGCCAGCAGCCCCAACCGAGGGGGGCACGAGCAGTACTTC
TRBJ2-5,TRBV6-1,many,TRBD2,CASSPTSGRQETQYF,TGTGCCAGCAGTCCGACTAGCGGGCGGCAAGAGACCCAGTACTTC
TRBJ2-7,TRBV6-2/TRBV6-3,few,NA,CASSNSLRTAPYEQYF,TGTGCCAGCAGTAACAGCCTACGGACAGCCCCCTACGAGCAGTACTTC
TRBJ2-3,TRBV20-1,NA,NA,CSARGIVDSLLTDTQYF,TGCAGTGCTAGAGGAATAGTGGACAGTTTATTGACAGATACGCAGTATTTT
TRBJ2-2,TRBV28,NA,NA,CASSLAGRAGELFF,TGTGCCAGCAGTTTAGCAGGGCGAGCCGGGGAGCTGTTTTTT
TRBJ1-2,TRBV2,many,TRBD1,CASSPLVTGDNNYGYTF,TGTGCCAGCAGTCCCTTGGTGACAGGGGACAATAACTATGGCTACACCTTC
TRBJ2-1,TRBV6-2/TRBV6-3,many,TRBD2,CASSYSIRTSGYNEQFF,TGTGCCAGCAGTTACTCCATCAGGACTAGCGGCTACAATGAGCAGTTCTTC
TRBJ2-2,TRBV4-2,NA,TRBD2,CASSPSGSFTGELFF,TGTGCCAGCAGCCCTAGCGGGAGTTTCACCGGGGAGCTGTTTTTT
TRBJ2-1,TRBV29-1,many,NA,CSVEGTGSFTYNEQFF,TGCAGCGTTGAAGGAACTGGTTCGTTCACCTACAATGAGCAGTTCTTC
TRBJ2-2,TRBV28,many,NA,CASSPPRSGNTGELFF,TGTGCCAGCAGTCCCCCCCGCAGCGGGAACACCGGGGAGCTGTTTTTT
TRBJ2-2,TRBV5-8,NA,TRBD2,CASSLSVLAGPTGELFF,TGTGCCAGCAGCTTGTCAGTGCTAGCGGGCCCGACCGGGGAGCTGTTTTTT
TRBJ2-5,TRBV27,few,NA,CASWPVGKKETQYF,TGTGCTAGCTGGCCAGTTGGAAAAAAAGAGACCCAGTACTTC
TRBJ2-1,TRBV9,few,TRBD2,CASTPGLAQNNEQFF,TGTGCCAGCACCCCAGGACTAGCCCAGAACAATGAGCAGTTCTTC
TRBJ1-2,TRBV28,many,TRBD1,CARTSGQGDANYGYTF,TGTGCCAGGACCTCGGGACAGGGAGACGCTAACTATGGCTACACCTTC
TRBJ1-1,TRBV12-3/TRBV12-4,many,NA,CASSFATEAFF,TGTGCCAGCAGTTTTGCCACTGAAGCTTTCTTT
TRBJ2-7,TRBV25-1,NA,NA,CASSERGADYEQYF,TGTGCCAGCAGTGAAAGGGGGGCAGACTACGAGCAGTACTTC
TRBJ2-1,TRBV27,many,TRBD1,CATRDRDSYNEQFF,TGTGCCACCCGGGACAGGGACTCCTACAATGAGCAGTTCTTC
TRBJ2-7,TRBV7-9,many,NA,CASSPQTGHEQYF,TGTGCCAGCAGCCCCCAGACAGGTCATGAGCAGTACTTC
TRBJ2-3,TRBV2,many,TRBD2,CASIQTSGRPDTQYF,TGTGCCAGCATTCAGACTAGCGGTAGACCAGATACGCAGTATTTT
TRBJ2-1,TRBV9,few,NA,CASSVAGGSSGAASYNEQFF,TGTGCCAGCAGCGTAGCGGGGGGCTCTAGCGGAGCCGCCTCCTACAATGAGCAGTTCTTC
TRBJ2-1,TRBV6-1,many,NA,CASLYRDSYNEQFF,TGTGCCAGCCTATACAGGGATTCCTACAATGAGCAGTTCTTC
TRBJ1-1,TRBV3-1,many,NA,CASSFSSATEAFF,TGTGCCAGCAGCTTTTCCAGCGCCACTGAAGCTTTCTTT
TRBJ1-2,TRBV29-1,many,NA,CSVVENYGYTF,TGCAGCGTTGTGGAGAACTATGGCTACACCTTC
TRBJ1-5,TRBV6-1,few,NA,CASSPWPRNQPQHF,TGTGCCAGTAGTCCTTGGCCCAGGAATCAGCCCCAGCATTTT
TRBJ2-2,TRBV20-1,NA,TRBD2,CSARELAGGSTGELFF,TGCAGTGCTAGAGAACTAGCGGGAGGGTCCACCGGGGAGCTGTTTTTT
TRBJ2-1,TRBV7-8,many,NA,CASSWSSASSYNEQFF,TGTGCCAGCAGCTGGTCTAGCGCAAGCTCCTACAATGAGCAGTTCTTC
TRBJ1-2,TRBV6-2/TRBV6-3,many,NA,CASSYRAANYGYTF,TGTGCCAGCAGTTACCGGGCAGCTAACTATGGCTACACCTTC
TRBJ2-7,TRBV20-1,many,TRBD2,CSVEGTSGYEQYF,TGCAGTGTGGAGGGGACTAGCGGATACGAGCAGTACTTC
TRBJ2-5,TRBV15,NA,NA,CATSRGGVQETQYF,TGTGCCACCAGCAGAGGCGGGGTACAAGAGACCCAGTACTTC
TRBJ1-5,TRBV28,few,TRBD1,CASSLLGQAYYDSNQPQHF,TGTGCCAGCAGTTTATTAGGACAGGCGTATTATGATAGCAATCAGCCCCAGCATTTT
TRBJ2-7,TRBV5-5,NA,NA,CASSLGSGLYEQYF,TGTGCCAGCAGCTTGGGTTCGGGACTCTACGAGCAGTACTTC
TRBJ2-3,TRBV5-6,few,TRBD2,CASSWGPTSVIPTDTQYF,TGTGCCAGCAGCTGGGGGCCGACTAGCGTGATTCCCACAGATACGCAGTATTTT
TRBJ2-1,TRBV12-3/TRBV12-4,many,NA,CASTKGWEDEQFF,TGTGCCAGCACTAAAGGGTGGGAGGATGAGCAGTTCTTC
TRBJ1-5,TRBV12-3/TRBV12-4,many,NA,CASRVGLGPQHF,TGTGCCAGCCGTGTGGGCTTGGGGCCCCAGCATTTT
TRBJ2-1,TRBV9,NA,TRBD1,CASSATGTGLHEQFF,TGTGCCAGCAGTGCGACCGGGACAGGGCTTCATGAGCAGTTCTTC